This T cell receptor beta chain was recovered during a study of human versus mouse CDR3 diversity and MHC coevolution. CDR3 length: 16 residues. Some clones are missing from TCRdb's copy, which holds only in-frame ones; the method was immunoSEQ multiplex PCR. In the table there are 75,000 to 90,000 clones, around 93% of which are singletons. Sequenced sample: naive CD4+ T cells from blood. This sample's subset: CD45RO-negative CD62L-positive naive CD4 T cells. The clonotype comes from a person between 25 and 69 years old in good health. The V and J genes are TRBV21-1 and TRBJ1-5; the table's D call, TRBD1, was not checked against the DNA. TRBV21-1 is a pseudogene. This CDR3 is CASSKVWSGGNQPQHF. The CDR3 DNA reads TGTGCCAGCAGCAAAGTGTGGTCAGGGGGCAATCAGCCCCAGCATTTT.